This T cell receptor (beta chain) is drawn from a study of blood T cell repertoires in COVID-19. Background on the study: The origin of the acute and convalescent COVID-19 samples was the United States, Italy and Spain.

Here immunoSEQ multiplex PCR was the method, and the copy in TCRdb shows in-frame clones only, minus some. The repertoire has a few hundred thousand clones, 85% to 90% of them found once; the top ten carry over 1.5%. The source of this sequence is a woman between 40 and 55 years old who had recovered from COVID-19. The source material was PBMCs or T cells enriched from blood (not recorded which).

Written as DNA, the CDR3 is TGTGCCAGCAGTTTCTGGAGCGGGAGAGTGGGGACAGATACGCAGTATTTT. This translates into CASSFWSGRVGTDTQYF. This chain connects TRBV28 to TRBJ2-3; 8 nucleotides match TRBD2. The CDR3 totals 17 residues. Germline-derived CDR1 and CDR2 are MDHEN and SYDVKM. V trimming: 3 bases; J trimming: 3 bases; junction bases outside the gene matches: 11.